The rows below give T cell receptor beta chains drawn from one sample of a study of CD8+ T cells in alopecia areata. Only in-frame clones appear in the TCRdb table, and some are missing; sequencing was by immunoSEQ multiplex PCR. This table holds about 160,000 clones, around 47% found once. The sample was CD4+ T cells sorted from blood. The receptors derive from a human donor with alopecia areata. The CDR3 runs from the conserved cysteine through the conserved F or W. Fields, in order: J gene, clone size, D gene, V gene, CDR3 protein, CDR3 DNA. D genes are given only for firm matches. A row's size may be missing; if present it is once, few, many or a size class.

TRBJ1-2 | NA | NA | TRBV5-1 | CASSFGGTVGDYGYTF | TGCGCCAGCAGCTTTGGCGGCACGGTGGGCGACTATGGCTACACCTTC
TRBJ2-1 | NA | TRBD2 | TRBV29-1 | CSVEPSGSVNEQFF | TGCAGCGTTGAACCTAGCGGGAGTGTAAATGAGCAGTTCTTC
TRBJ2-5 | NA | NA | TRBV15 | CATSREQLDQETQYF | TGTGCCACCAGCAGAGAACAACTCGACCAAGAGACCCAGTACTTC
TRBJ1-5 | few | TRBD1 | TRBV5-1 | CASSLAGGSNQPQHF | TGCGCCAGCAGCCTAGCAGGGGGCAGCAATCAGCCCCAGCATTTT
TRBJ1-5 | few | NA | TRBV23-1 | CASSQHRESNHQPQHF | TGCGCCAGCAGTCAACACAGGGAATCCAATCATCAGCCCCAGCATTTT
TRBJ2-7 | NA | TRBD1 | TRBV29-1 | CSVERGLSEQYF | TGCAGCGTCGAGAGGGGGCTGTCCGAGCAGTACTTC
TRBJ1-5 | once | NA | TRBV4-1 | CASSAQGLSNQPQHF | TGCGCCAGCAGCGCGCAAGGGTTAAGCAATCAGCCCCAGCATTTT
TRBJ2-2 | NA | NA | TRBV11-2 | CASSLNTGELFF | TGTGCCAGCAGCTTAAACACCGGGGAGCTGTTTTTT
TRBJ1-1 | few | TRBD1 | TRBV29-1 | CSARTGYTEAFF | TGCAGCGCTAGGACAGGGTACACTGAAGCTTTCTTT
TRBJ2-4 | few | NA | TRBV4-1 | CASSQEELLAKNIQYF | TGCGCCAGCAGCCAAGAGGAGCTGTTAGCCAAAAACATTCAGTACTTC
TRBJ2-1 | NA | TRBD2 | TRBV7-3 | CASSLSPLSSSGSHNEQFF | TGTGCCAGCAGCTTAAGCCCCCTGTCCTCGAGCGGGAGCCACAATGAGCAGTTCTTC
TRBJ2-1 | NA | TRBD2 | TRBV9 | CASSVVAGINEQFF | TGTGCCAGCAGCGTAGTAGCGGGGATCAATGAGCAGTTCTTC
TRBJ2-1 | NA | TRBD2 | TRBV29-1 | CSSGTYNEQFF | TGCAGTAGCGGGACCTACAATGAGCAGTTCTTC
TRBJ2-7 | few | TRBD2 | TRBV19 | CASSTHTSGRPGEQYF | TGTGCCAGTAGTACCCACACTAGCGGGAGGCCAGGGGAGCAGTACTTC
TRBJ1-5 | NA | NA | TRBV7-9 | CASSLLEGQPQHF | TGTGCCAGCAGCCTCCTGGAAGGGCAGCCCCAGCATTTT
TRBJ1-4 | NA | TRBD1 | TRBV6-5 | CASSDRDGEKLFF | TGTGCCAGCAGTGACAGGGATGGTGAAAAACTGTTTTTT
TRBJ2-5 | NA | NA | TRBV5-6 | CASSTGRRLETQYF | TGTGCCAGCAGCACGGGAAGACGGTTGGAGACCCAGTACTTC
TRBJ2-1 | few | NA | TRBV29-1 | CSVERIRLNEQFF | TGCAGCGTTGAAAGGATCCGACTCAATGAGCAGTTCTTC